This TCR beta chain was recorded in a study of control samples from healthy donors and cancer patients. Germline values: CDR1 ENHRY, CDR2 SYGVKD. With V trimmed by 2 bases and J by 1 base, 5 bases remained unmatched. This CDR3 has 16 residues. TCRdb's table, derived via immunoSEQ multiplex PCR, lists solely in-frame clones and lacks some. The repertoire holds about 270,000 clones, roughly four fifths seen once, with about 14% in the top ten. The rearrangement uses TRBV10-3 and TRBJ2-3; 8 nucleotides line up with TRBD1. Sequencing input: PBMCs. The sequence was collected from a woman in her fifties or sixties with lung cancer. The CDR3 sequence is CAISEGGTGRTDTQYF. CDR3 coding DNA: TGTGCCATCAGTGAGGGAGGGACAGGCCGCACAGATACGCAGTATTTT.